This is a list of T cell receptor beta chains from one sample in a study of T cell changes during pregnancy in multiple sclerosis. Profiling relied on immunoSEQ multiplex PCR, and the TCRdb table lists in-frame clones only, not all of them. Of around 70,000 clones in the sample, over 85% were seen once. Sequencing was performed on peripheral blood, taken in the second trimester of pregnancy. The receptors were sampled from a female donor with multiple sclerosis, enrolled in a pregnancy study. Both conserved end residues are part of each CDR3. D genes are given only for firm matches. Part of the rows lack a size; the others show once, few, many or a class for expanded clones.

J gene: TRBJ1-2; V gene: TRBV28; clone size: .; D gene: .; CDR3 protein: CASSFIGGGYTF; CDR3 DNA: TGTGCCAGCAGTTTTATAGGAGGTGGCTACACCTTC
J gene: TRBJ2-3; V gene: TRBV6-5; clone size: .; D gene: .; CDR3 protein: CATRAEVADTQYF; CDR3 DNA: TGTGCCACCCGGGCGGAGGTGGCAGATACGCAGTATTTT
J gene: TRBJ2-7; V gene: TRBV18; clone size: .; D gene: TRBD1; CDR3 protein: CASSPQQGYEQYF; CDR3 DNA: TGTGCCAGCTCACCACAACAGGGGTACGAGCAGTACTTC
J gene: TRBJ2-5; V gene: TRBV5-4; clone size: .; D gene: TRBD2; CDR3 protein: CASSPQGGGQETQYF; CDR3 DNA: TGTGCCAGCAGCCCCCAGGGCGGGGGGCAAGAGACCCAGTACTTC
J gene: TRBJ1-5; V gene: TRBV6-1; clone size: .; D gene: .; CDR3 protein: CASIMEGGTNQPQHF; CDR3 DNA: TGTGCCAGCATAATGGAGGGAGGGACGAATCAGCCCCAGCATTTT
J gene: TRBJ1-1; V gene: TRBV7-3; clone size: .; D gene: .; CDR3 protein: CASSLTRVGDTEAFF; CDR3 DNA: TGTGCCAGCAGCTTAACCCGGGTCGGGGACACTGAAGCTTTCTTT
J gene: TRBJ2-2; V gene: TRBV5-4; clone size: .; D gene: .; CDR3 protein: CASSFGEGGELFF; CDR3 DNA: TGTGCCAGCAGCTTCGGCGAGGGCGGGGAGCTGTTTTTT
J gene: TRBJ2-1; V gene: TRBV19; clone size: few; D gene: TRBD2; CDR3 protein: CASSIRASGRSIYNEQFF; CDR3 DNA: TGTGCCAGTAGTATTAGGGCTAGCGGGAGATCAATCTACAATGAGCAGTTCTTC
J gene: TRBJ2-3; V gene: TRBV27; clone size: .; D gene: .; CDR3 protein: CASSTTGRRTDTQYF; CDR3 DNA: TGTGCCAGCAGTACCACAGGACGCCGCACAGATACGCAGTATTTT
J gene: TRBJ1-3; V gene: TRBV6-6; clone size: .; D gene: .; CDR3 protein: CASTTGTLSGNTIYF; CDR3 DNA: TGTGCCAGCACTACCGGGACACTCTCTGGAAACACCATATATTTT
J gene: TRBJ1-4; V gene: TRBV27; clone size: .; D gene: .; CDR3 protein: CASSSEGFLQKLFF; CDR3 DNA: TGTGCCAGCAGTTCAGAGGGCTTCTTGCAAAAACTGTTTTTT
J gene: TRBJ1-1; V gene: TRBV12-5; clone size: .; D gene: .; CDR3 protein: CASGLKPNTEAFF; CDR3 DNA: TGTGCTAGTGGTTTAAAGCCGAACACTGAAGCTTTCTTT
J gene: TRBJ1-5; V gene: TRBV5-1; clone size: .; D gene: .; CDR3 protein: CASSPTGLSNQPQHF; CDR3 DNA: TGCGCCAGCAGCCCTACAGGGCTCAGCAATCAGCCCCAGCATTTT
J gene: TRBJ2-5; V gene: TRBV5-1; clone size: .; D gene: .; CDR3 protein: CASSPQETQYF; CDR3 DNA: TGCGCCAGCAGCCCTCAAGAGACCCAGTACTTC
J gene: TRBJ1-4; V gene: TRBV5-4; clone size: .; D gene: .; CDR3 protein: CASSSSTNEKLFF; CDR3 DNA: TGTGCCAGCAGCTCATCAACTAATGAAAAACTGTTTTTT
J gene: TRBJ2-7; V gene: TRBV18; clone size: .; D gene: TRBD2; CDR3 protein: CASSPPGRDGLAGGRYEQYF; CDR3 DNA: TGTGCCAGCTCACCACCGGGCAGAGACGGACTAGCGGGGGGAAGATACGAGCAGTACTTC
J gene: TRBJ2-7; V gene: TRBV28; clone size: .; D gene: .; CDR3 protein: CASSLGGSSSYEQYF; CDR3 DNA: TGTGCCAGCAGTTTAGGCGGGTCAAGCTCCTACGAGCAGTACTTC
J gene: TRBJ1-1; V gene: TRBV5-1; clone size: .; D gene: .; CDR3 protein: CASSWGGSTEAFF; CDR3 DNA: TGCGCCAGCAGCTGGGGGGGGTCCACTGAAGCTTTCTTT
J gene: TRBJ2-3; V gene: TRBV28; clone size: .; D gene: TRBD2; CDR3 protein: CASSRGGTTDTQYF; CDR3 DNA: TGTGCCAGCAGCCGCGGGGGTACCACAGATACGCAGTATTTT
J gene: TRBJ2-7; V gene: TRBV5-1; clone size: .; D gene: TRBD1; CDR3 protein: CASSPDRVNEQYF; CDR3 DNA: TGCGCCAGCAGCCCCGACAGGGTAAACGAGCAGTACTTC
J gene: TRBJ2-1; V gene: TRBV10-2; clone size: .; D gene: .; CDR3 protein: CASSDLRGFNEQFF; CDR3 DNA: TGCGCCAGCAGCGACTTACGCGGGTTTAATGAGCAGTTCTTC
J gene: TRBJ1-6; V gene: TRBV28; clone size: .; D gene: .; CDR3 protein: CASSLGHFPPLHF; CDR3 DNA: TGTGCCAGCAGTTTGGGACATTTCCCCCCCCTCCACTTT
J gene: TRBJ1-2; V gene: TRBV19; clone size: .; D gene: .; CDR3 protein: CASSMQTQELGGYTF; CDR3 DNA: TGTGCCAGTAGTATGCAGACTCAAGAACTTGGCGGCTACACCTTC
J gene: TRBJ2-3; V gene: TRBV2; clone size: .; D gene: TRBD2; CDR3 protein: CASSGELVASGTDTQYF; CDR3 DNA: TGTGCCAGCAGTGGAGAGTTGGTGGCTAGCGGGACGGATACGCAGTATTTT
J gene: TRBJ1-4; V gene: TRBV7-9; clone size: .; D gene: TRBD1; CDR3 protein: CASTGQGSWEKLFF; CDR3 DNA: TGTGCCAGCACTGGACAGGGAAGCTGGGAAAAACTGTTTTTT
J gene: TRBJ1-3; V gene: TRBV11-2; clone size: .; D gene: .; CDR3 protein: CASSLAGVSGNTIYF; CDR3 DNA: TGTGCCAGCAGCTTAGCGGGAGTCTCTGGAAACACCATATATTTT
J gene: TRBJ2-1; V gene: TRBV27; clone size: .; D gene: TRBD2; CDR3 protein: CASSPRGLAGRDEQFF; CDR3 DNA: TGTGCCAGCAGTCCCCGGGGACTAGCTGGTCGCGATGAGCAGTTCTTC
J gene: TRBJ2-1; V gene: TRBV5-6; clone size: .; D gene: .; CDR3 protein: CASSGGRLAYNEQFF; CDR3 DNA: TGTGCCAGCAGCGGGGGGAGACTAGCCTACAATGAGCAGTTCTTC
J gene: TRBJ2-1; V gene: TRBV2; clone size: .; D gene: TRBD2; CDR3 protein: CASRLIAGGNNEQFF; CDR3 DNA: TGTGCCAGCAGGTTAATAGCGGGAGGTAACAATGAGCAGTTCTTC
J gene: TRBJ1-2; V gene: TRBV11-3; clone size: .; D gene: .; CDR3 protein: CASSRDTNYGYTF; CDR3 DNA: TGTGCCAGCAGCCGGGACACAAACTATGGCTACACCTTC